The TCR beta chain under discussion was sequenced for a study of T cells in Graves' hyperthyroidism and ophthalmopathy. Comments on this clonotype: Its cognate antigen is unknown.

Study-level points and caveats: A model using 13 V-J features told ophthalmopathy apart from stable hyperthyroidism.

TCR beta CDR3 regions were amplified from RNA. The primer set for the first-round RT-PCR of the TCR CDR3 was HTBI. From the multiplex PCR reads, TCRdb called clonotypes with MiXCR, one entry per CDR3 protein. The table shows about 200,000 distinct CDR3 sequences, with 17% occurring only once. V lost 5 bases to trimming and J lost 4 bases; unmatched junction nucleotides: 11. Germline CDR1 SGHVS, CDR2 FNYEAQ. The CDR3 spans 17 residues. This TCR came from a man aged 50 to 59 with Graves' hyperthyroidism. The chain recombines TRBV7-6 with TRBJ2-3; 11 positions match TRBD2. The sequencing input was blood. Written as DNA, the CDR3 is TGTGCCAGCAGCGAAAGACTAGCGGGGCCTCAGCCAGATACGCAGTATTTT. This codes for CASSERLAGPQPDTQYF.